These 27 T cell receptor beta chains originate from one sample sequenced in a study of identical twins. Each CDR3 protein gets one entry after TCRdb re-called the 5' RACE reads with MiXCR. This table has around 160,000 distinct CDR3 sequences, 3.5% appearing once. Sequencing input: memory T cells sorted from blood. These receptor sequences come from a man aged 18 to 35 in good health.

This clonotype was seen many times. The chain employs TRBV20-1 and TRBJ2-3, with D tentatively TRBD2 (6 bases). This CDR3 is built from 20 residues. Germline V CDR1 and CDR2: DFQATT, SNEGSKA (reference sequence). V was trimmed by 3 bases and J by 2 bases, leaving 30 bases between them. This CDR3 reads CSASRVSGRSLAGNTDTQYF. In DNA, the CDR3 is TGCAGTGCTAGTCGTGTCTCGGGGAGGTCCCTGGCGGGGAACACAGATACGCAGTATTTT.

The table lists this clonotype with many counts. DNA of the CDR3: TGTGCCAGCAGCCAAACGGAGGATTCACCCCTCCACTTT. Translation gives CASSQTEDSPLHF. The chain uses TRBV3-1 and TRBJ1-6; D gene uncertain. Trimming left V 2 bases short and J 8 bases short, with 7 bases between. Germline loops: CDR1 LGHDT, CDR2 YNNKEL (reference sequence). The CDR3 totals 13 residues.

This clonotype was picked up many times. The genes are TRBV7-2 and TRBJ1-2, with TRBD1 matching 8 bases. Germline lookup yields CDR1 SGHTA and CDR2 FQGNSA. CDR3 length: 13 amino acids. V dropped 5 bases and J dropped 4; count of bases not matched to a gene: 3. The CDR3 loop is CASSLQGGYGYTF. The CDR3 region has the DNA TGTGCCAGCAGCCTACAGGGGGGCTATGGCTACACCTTC.

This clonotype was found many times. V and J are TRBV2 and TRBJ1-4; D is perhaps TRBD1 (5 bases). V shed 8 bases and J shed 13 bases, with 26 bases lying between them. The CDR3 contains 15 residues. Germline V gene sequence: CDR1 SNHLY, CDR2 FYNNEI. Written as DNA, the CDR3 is TGTGCCAGCGAAGGGCTCCGCCAGGGCCTCCGGAGACTGTTTTTT. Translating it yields CASEGLRQGLRRLFF.

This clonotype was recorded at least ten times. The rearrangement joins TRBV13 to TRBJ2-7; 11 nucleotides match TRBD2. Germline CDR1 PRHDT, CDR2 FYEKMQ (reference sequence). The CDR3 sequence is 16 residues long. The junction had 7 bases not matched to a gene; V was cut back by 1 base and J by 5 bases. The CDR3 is CASSLVRLAGSNEQYF. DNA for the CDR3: TGTGCCAGCAGCTTAGTCCGACTAGCGGGAAGCAACGAGCAGTACTTC. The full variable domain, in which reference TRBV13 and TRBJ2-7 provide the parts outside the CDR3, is AAGVIQSPRHLIKEKRETATLKCYPIPRHDTVYWYQQGPGQDPQFLISFYEKMQSDKGSIPDRFSAQQFSDYHSELNMSSLELGDSALYFCASSLVRLAGSNEQYFGPGTRLTVT.

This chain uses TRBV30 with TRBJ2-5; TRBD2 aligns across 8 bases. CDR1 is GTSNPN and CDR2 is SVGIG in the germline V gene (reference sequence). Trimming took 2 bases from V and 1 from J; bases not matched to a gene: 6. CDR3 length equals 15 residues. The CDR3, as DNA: TGTGCCTGGAGTCGGACGGGAGGGTTCCAAGAGACCCAGTACTTC. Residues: CAWSRTGGFQETQYF.

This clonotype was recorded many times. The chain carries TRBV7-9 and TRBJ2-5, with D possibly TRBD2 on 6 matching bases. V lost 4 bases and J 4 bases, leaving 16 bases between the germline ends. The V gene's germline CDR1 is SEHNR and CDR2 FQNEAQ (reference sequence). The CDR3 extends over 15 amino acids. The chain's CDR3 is CASSYGRALPETQYF. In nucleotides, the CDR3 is TGTGCCAGCAGCTACGGGAGAGCCCTACCAGAGACCCAGTACTTC.

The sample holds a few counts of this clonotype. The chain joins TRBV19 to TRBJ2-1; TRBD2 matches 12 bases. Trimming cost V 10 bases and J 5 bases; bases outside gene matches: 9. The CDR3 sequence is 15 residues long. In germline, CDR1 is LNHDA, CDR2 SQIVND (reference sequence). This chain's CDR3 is CATLGLAGTDNEQFF. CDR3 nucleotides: TGTGCCACCCTAGGACTAGCGGGAACAGACAATGAGCAGTTCTTC. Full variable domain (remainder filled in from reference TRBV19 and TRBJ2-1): DGGITQSPKYLFRKEGQNVTLSCEQNLNHDAMYWYRQDPGQGLRLIYYSQIVNDFQKGDIAEGYSVSREKKESFPLTVTSAQKNPTAFYLCATLGLAGTDNEQFFGPGTRLTVL.

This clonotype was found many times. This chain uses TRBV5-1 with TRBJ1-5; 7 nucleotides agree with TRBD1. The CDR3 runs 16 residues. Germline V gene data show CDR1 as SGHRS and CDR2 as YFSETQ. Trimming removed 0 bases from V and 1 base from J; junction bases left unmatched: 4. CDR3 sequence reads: CASSLGQGGSNQPQHF. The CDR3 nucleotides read TGCGCCAGCAGCTTGGGACAGGGTGGGAGCAATCAGCCCCAGCATTTT.

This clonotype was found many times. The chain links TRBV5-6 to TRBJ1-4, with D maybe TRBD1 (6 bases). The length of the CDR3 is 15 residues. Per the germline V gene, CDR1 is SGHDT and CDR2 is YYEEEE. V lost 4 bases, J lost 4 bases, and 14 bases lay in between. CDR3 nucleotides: TGTGCCAGCAGCACACCAAGAGGGGGTAATGAAAAACTGTTTTTT. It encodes CASSTPRGGNEKLFF.

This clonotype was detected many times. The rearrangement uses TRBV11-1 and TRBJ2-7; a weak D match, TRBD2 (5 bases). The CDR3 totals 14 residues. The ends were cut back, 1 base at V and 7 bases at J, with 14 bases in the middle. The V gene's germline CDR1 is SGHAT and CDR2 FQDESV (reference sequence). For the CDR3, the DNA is TGTGCCAGCAGCTTAGGAGGGAGCGTGCGGGAGCAGTACTTC. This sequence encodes CASSLGGSVREQYF.

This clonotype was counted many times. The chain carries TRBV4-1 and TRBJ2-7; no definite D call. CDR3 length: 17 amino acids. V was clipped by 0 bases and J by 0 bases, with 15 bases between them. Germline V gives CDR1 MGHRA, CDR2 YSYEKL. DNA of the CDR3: TGCGCCAGCAGCCAAGATCCTCCATTTCATATCTCCTACGAGCAGTACGTC. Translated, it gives CASSQDPPFHISYEQYV.

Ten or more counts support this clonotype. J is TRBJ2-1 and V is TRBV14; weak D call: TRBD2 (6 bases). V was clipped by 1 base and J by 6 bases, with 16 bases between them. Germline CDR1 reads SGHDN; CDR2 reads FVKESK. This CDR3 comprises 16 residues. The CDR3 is CASSQGLGSGSNEQFF. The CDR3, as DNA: TGTGCCAGCAGCCAAGGCCTCGGGAGTGGCAGCAATGAGCAGTTCTTC.

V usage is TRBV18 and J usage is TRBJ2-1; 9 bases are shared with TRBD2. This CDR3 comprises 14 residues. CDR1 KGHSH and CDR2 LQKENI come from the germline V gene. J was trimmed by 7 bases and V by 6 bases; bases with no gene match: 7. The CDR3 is CASSPLAGINEQFF. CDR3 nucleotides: TGTGCCAGCTCGCCCCTAGCGGGGATTAATGAGCAGTTCTTC.

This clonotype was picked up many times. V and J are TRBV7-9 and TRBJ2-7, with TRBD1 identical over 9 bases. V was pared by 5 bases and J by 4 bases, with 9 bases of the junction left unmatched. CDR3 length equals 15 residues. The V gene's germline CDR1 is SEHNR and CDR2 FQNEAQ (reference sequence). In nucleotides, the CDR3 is TGTGCCAGCAGCGCCAGGGACAGGGACTTTTACGAGCAGTACTTC. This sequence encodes CASSARDRDFYEQYF.

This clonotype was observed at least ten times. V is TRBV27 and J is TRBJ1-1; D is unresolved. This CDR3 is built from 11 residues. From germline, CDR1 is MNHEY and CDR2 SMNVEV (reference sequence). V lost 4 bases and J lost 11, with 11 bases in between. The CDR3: CASSSGFWAFF. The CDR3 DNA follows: TGTGCCAGCAGTTCGGGTTTTTGGGCTTTCTTT.

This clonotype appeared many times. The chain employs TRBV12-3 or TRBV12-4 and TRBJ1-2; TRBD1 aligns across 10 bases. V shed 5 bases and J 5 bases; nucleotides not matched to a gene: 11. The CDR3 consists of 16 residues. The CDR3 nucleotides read TGTGCCAGCAGTGCAATCTCGACAGGGGGCGTGTATGGCTACACCTTC. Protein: CASSAISTGGVYGYTF.

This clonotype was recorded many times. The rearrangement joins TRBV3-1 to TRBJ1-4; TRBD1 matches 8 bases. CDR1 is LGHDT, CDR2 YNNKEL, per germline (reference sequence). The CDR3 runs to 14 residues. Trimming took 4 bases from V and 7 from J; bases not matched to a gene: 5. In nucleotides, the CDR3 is TGTGCCAGCAGCCCAGGGGGCGCAGGTGAAAAACTGTTTTTT. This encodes CASSPGGAGEKLFF.

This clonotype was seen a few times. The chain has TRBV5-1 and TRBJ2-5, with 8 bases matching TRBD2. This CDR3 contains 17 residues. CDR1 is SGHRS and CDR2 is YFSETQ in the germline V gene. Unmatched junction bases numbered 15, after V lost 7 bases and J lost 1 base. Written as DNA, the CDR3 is TGCGCCAGCTCAAAGGTTGGAGCGGGGGCCGCCCAAGAGACCCAGTACTTC. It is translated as CASSKVGAGAAQETQYF.

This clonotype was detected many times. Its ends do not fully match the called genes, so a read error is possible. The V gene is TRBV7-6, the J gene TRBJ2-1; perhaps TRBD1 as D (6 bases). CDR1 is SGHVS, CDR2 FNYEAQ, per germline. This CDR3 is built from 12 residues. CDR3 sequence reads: CASSLTRDTLIF. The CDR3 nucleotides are TGTGCCAGCAGCTTAACCCGGGACACCCTAATCTTC.

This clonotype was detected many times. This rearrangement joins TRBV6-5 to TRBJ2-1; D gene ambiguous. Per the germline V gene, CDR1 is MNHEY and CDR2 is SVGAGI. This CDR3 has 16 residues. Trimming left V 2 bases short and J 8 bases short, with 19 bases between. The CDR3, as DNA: TGTGCCAGCAGTTACGTAGTGGCTAGTACCCCAGATGAGCAGTTCTTC. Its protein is CASSYVVASTPDEQFF.

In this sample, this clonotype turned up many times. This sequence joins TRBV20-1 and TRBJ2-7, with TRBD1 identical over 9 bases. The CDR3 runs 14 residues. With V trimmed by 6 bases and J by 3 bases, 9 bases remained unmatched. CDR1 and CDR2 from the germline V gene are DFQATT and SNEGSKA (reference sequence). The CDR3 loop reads CSAEDRGSNYEQYF. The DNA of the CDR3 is TGCAGTGCCGAGGACAGGGGATCCAACTACGAGCAGTACTTC.

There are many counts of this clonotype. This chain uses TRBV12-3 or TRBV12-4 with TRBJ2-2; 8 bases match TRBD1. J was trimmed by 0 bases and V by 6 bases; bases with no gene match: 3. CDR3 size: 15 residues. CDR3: CASSWTGSNTGELFF. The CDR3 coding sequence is TGTGCCAGCAGCTGGACAGGGTCGAACACCGGGGAGCTGTTTTTT.

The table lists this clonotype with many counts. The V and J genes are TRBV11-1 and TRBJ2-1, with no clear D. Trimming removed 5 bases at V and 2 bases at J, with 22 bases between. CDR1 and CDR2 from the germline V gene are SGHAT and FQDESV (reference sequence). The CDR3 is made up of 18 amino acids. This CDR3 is CASSPRSTGPLTYNEQFF. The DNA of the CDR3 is TGTGCCAGCAGCCCCCGCTCCACCGGCCCCCTTACCTACAATGAGCAGTTCTTC.

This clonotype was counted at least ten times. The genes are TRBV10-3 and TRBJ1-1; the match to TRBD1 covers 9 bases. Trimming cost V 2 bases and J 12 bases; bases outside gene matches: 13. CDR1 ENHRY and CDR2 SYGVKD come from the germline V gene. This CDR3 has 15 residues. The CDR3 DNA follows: TGTGCCATCAGTGAGGGATCGACAGGGGGGAAGTTGACTTTCTTT. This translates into CAISEGSTGGKLTFF.

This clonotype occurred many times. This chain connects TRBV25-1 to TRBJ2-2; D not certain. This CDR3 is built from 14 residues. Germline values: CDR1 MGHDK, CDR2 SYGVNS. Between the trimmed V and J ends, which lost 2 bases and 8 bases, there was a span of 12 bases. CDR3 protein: CASSEEQPPGELFF. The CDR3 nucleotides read TGTGCCAGCAGTGAAGAACAGCCCCCAGGGGAGCTGTTTTTT.

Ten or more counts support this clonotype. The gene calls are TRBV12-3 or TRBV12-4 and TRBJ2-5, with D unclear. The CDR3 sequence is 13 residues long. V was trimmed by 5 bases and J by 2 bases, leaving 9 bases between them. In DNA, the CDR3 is TGTGCCAGCAGTATGACTGGGCAAGAGACCCAGTACTTC. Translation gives CASSMTGQETQYF.